This T cell receptor (beta chain) was identified in a study of cytomegalovirus exposure and HLA in healthy donors. General observations from the study: Later work associated approximately 17,000 TCR beta sequences with HLA alleles at 0.05 false discovery rate. Likely technical artifact: a cluster of highly shared sequence variants. In an earlier analysis, productive rearrangement rates for most beta V segments clustered near 87% or 30%.

The germline V gene encodes CDR1 SGHTA and CDR2 FQGTGA. V gave up 0 bases and J gave up 6 bases, with 17 bases separating them. The CDR3 loop spans 16 amino acids. The PCR employed 60 Vbeta primers together with 13 Jbeta primers. The repertoire was sequenced with immunoSEQ multiplex PCR; TCRdb's copy has only in-frame clones and lacks some. Among under 150,000 clones, around 76% were seen once, and the ten largest hold around 1.9%. To note about this clone: Its antigen is as yet unknown.

V usage is TRBV7-3 and J usage is TRBJ2-5; a possible D gene is TRBD1 (6 bases). The source is a woman aged 50 to 60 in good health and CMV-seronegative. Sequencing was done on a sample of PBMCs. DNA for the CDR3: TGTGCCAGCAGCTTAACCCCCCCGGGCAGGGGAAAGACCCAGTACTTC. Amino acids: CASSLTPPGRGKTQYF.